This paragraph reports one T cell receptor beta chain. The clone's antigen remains unknown. No base qualities exist here, and no much larger clone lies one base off it. The time point label corresponds to: about 4 weeks on oral tofacitinib. Interpreted using the paper, the treatment or condition label stands for: oral pan-JAK inhibitor, 5-10 mg twice daily. Peripheral blood and lesional scalp punch biopsies were obtained from patients with alopecia areata. PBMCs were isolated by density centrifugation and stained for CD3, CD4 and CD8, and CD4+ and CD8+ T cells were sorted on a FACSAria. Library construction relied on the immunoSEQ multiplex PCR assay. For TCR sequencing, RNA was extracted from every sample and reverse transcribed into cDNA to serve as template. First-strand cDNA was synthesized using SuperScript III with a 2:1 mix of oligo-dT and random hexamers. A synthetic immune receptor repertoire was used to measure amplification bias, and any remaining bias was corrected computationally. The authors processed their data as follows. Raw reads were preprocessed to remove errors, and CDR3 was defined according to IMGT conventions as the region from the conserved cysteine to phenylalanine. Clonality was computed as 1 minus the Shannon entropy, with the entropy normalized by log2 of the number of productive unique TCRs. CD4 or CD8 identity of scalp clones was inferred by cross-referencing scalp TCRbeta sequences with sorted blood CD4 and CD8 repertoires. Imported from immuneACCESS, the table was reduced by TCRdb to in-frame sequences with V and J called. These copies leave out some clones; in studies compared against another copy, an unresolved V gene accounts for under half, and the cause of the remainder is not known. V and J calls and clone size follow that table, whereas D and trimming were derived from the DNA. A total of 120,000 or so clones appear in this sample, about 54% of them only once. About 31% of the sample goes to the ten largest clones.

Trimming accounts for 0 bases at V and 6 bases at J, while the number of junction bases matched to no gene is 7. Spanning cysteine to phenylalanine, the CDR3 consists of 15 amino acids. Only CDR3 DNA is held: 45 bases, read in frame from base 1. For CDR1 and CDR2, the germline V gene (reference sequence) lists GTSNPN and SVGIG. This specimen comes from a study of CD8+ T cells in alopecia areata (dated by TCRdb to the late 2010s). In terms of the full investigation: The treated patients took part in an open-label pilot trial in which moderate-to-severe alopecia areata was treated with oral tofacitinib at 5 to 10 mg twice daily. Patients stayed on tofacitinib for 6 to 18 months and then had 6 months of follow-up off drug so that delayed response and recurrence could be assessed. High-throughput TCRbeta sequencing was used to examine T cell clonal expansion in alopecia areata in both the C3H/HeJ mouse model and human patients. On the human side, TCRbeta sequencing was run on scalp tissue and on sorted CD4+ and CD8+ peripheral blood T cells from healthy controls and from alopecia areata patients with either patchy or totalis/universalis disease. Biopsies were taken from tofacitinib-treated patients at baseline and again at 4 and 24 weeks into treatment, and several of those patients also had a later scalp biopsy. Disease severity in treated patients was measured with the SALT score, which quantifies the percentage of affected scalp surface area. Amplification of TCRbeta CDR3 regions was done by immunoSEQ multiplex PCR using 35 Vbeta forward primers and 13 Jbeta reverse primers. RNA came from the PAXgene miRNA kit for fixed scalp, the miRNeasy kit for PBMCs, and the RNeasy kit for mouse skin. Scalp clonality was compared among normal scalp (n=4), patchy alopecia areata scalp (n=8), and alopecia totalis/universalis scalp (n=8). General conclusions and limits of the study: Because the treated cohort was small and had just a single nonresponder, larger studies are needed to establish links between baseline CD8+ expansion and response. Tofacitinib significantly lowered scalp clonality and the number of expanded CD8+ clones among the top 100 scalp clones. Compared with normal scalp, lesional scalp, particularly in alopecia totalis/universalis, had higher clonality and more expanded CD8+ clones, which suggests antigenic drive. Shared TCR sequences between patients were less evident than in mice, which may be partly attributable to HLA diversity in the patient population. Many expanded lesional clones were found to persist in scalp and blood during tofacitinib treatment, and relapse after treatment cessation may be partly explained by this persistence. Unlike mouse skin, where gammadelta T cells dominate, normal human skin contains resident alphabeta T cells that get sequenced too, which complicates analysis of the scalp TCR repertoire.

The rearranged chain carries TRBV30 and TRBJ2-1; TRBD2 aligns with 8 central bases. The sample here was CD8+ T cells sorted from blood, taken at week 4, from a patient treated with tofacitinib. The TCR sequence derives from a human donor with alopecia areata. The sequenced DNA is TGTGCCTGGAGTGTCGGTAGCGGGGCACCCAATGAGCAGTTCTTC. This yields the protein CAWSVGSGAPNEQFF.